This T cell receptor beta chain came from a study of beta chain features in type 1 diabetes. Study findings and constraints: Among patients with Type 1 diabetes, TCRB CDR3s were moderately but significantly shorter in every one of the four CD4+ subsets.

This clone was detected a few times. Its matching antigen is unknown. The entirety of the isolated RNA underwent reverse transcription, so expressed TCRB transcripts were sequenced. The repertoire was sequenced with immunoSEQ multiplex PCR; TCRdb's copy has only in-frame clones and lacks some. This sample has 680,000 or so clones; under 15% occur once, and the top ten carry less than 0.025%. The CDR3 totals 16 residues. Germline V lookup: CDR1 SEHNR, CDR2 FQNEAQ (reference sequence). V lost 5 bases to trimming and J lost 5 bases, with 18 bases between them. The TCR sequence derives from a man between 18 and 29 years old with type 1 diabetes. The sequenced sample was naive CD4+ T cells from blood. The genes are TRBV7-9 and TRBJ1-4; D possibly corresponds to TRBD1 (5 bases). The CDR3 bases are TGTGCCAGCAGCCTTAAATACGGGACGGAGAATGAAAAACTGTTTTTT. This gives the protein CASSLKYGTENEKLFF.